This T cell receptor (beta chain) was sequenced during a study of cytotoxic CD8 clonotypes in ibrutinib-treated CLL (dated by TCRdb to about 2021). Background for the entire study: The cohort had about a dozen relapsed/refractory and around 16 treatment-naive patients; 17 to 18 were IGHV unmutated. Cryopreserved peripheral blood mononuclear cells were collected at three points: before therapy, at response, and at either sustained remission or disease progression. Of the roughly 90 participants in the trial, about 26 had longitudinal samples available. Samples at response were collected after a median of 12 months of treatment, with a range of roughly 6 to 40 months. Partial responses were observed in 24 patients and complete responses in 2; after a median follow-up of roughly 62 months, remission was maintained in roughly 15 patients and progression was observed in approximately 12. All remission and progressive disease samples were collected while patients were still receiving ibrutinib. On average, each sample had approximately 280,000 productive templates and tens of thousands of productive rearrangements. Results the study describes overall, beyond this receptor: Clonality rose at ibrutinib response, remained stable during sustained remission, and dropped back toward baseline at progression. Sustained-remission and progressing patients did not have matched sampling times, and lymph node repertoires were not examined. Baseline clonality was found to be higher than that of age-matched healthy donors and was strongly correlated with circulating CD8+ T-cell counts. Public clonotypes were rare and either contracted or stayed stable during treatment, and the rise in clonality at ibrutinib response reflected the expansion of private clonotypes.

Inclusive of the bounding cysteine and phenylalanine, the CDR3 is 13 residues long. The sequence is cut down to CDR3 DNA, 39 bases in frame from base 1. Sequences SEHNR (CDR1) and FQNEAQ (CDR2) are obtained from the germline V gene (reference sequence). Between the V and J ends, shortened by 3 bases and 5 bases respectively, the junction contains 8 bases. Each clonotype received, on average, 10x coverage in deep resolution sequencing performed on a MiSeq, where the target depth lay between 1 in 1 million and 1 in 200,000 T cells. The immunoSEQ hsTCRB Kit was used to generate the TCR beta libraries. On the authors' methods: ImmunoSEQ Data Assistant and ImmunoSEQ Analyzer were used for data analysis, and V, D and J genes were assigned according to IMGT definitions. Clonality, with values ranging from 0 to 1, was calculated as one minus the normalized Shannon entropy of productive rearrangement frequencies. Only overrepresented clonotypes making up at least 0.05% of the repertoire of each patient were included in the public clonotype analysis. About twelve repertoires from age-matched healthy donors, obtained from immuneACCESS, served as clonality controls. TCRdb stores this immuneACCESS table with in-frame sequences only. Part of the clones is absent; in the studies checked, under half of the shortfall reflects unresolved V genes, and no reason is known for the rest. The V and J calls and the clone size are those of that table, but D and trimming were determined from the DNA. The sample records around 130,000 clones, 80% to 90% of which are singletons. The ten largest make up around 3% of the sample.

What the time point label conveys for this sample: approximately 2 years on ibrutinib. For TCR beta library preparation, approximately 2.2 micrograms of genomic DNA were isolated from cryopreserved PBMCs. Longitudinal blood samples from CLL patients on ibrutinib monotherapy underwent high-throughput TCR beta sequencing. The patients were enrolled in a single-center, open-label phase 2 trial of ibrutinib monotherapy. For this clone: This receptor's antigen is unknown. No per-base quality is available; no much larger clone lies one base away. At the DNA level, this CDR3 is encoded by other sequences in the same sample as well.

Sequences were derived from PBMCs, sampled after 24 months of ibrutinib treatment. Recombination connected TRBV7-9 to TRBJ1-5, and the D gene may be TRBD1, 6 bases matching. This clonotype was obtained from a human donor with chronic lymphocytic leukemia. In nucleotides, the sequence is TGTGCCAGCAGCTTGAGGGGGGATCAGCCCCAGCATTTT. Translated, this gives CASSLRGDQPQHF. Reference TRBV7-9 and TRBJ1-5 proteins supply the regions before and after the CDR3; the full variable domain is: DTGVSQNPRHKITKRGQNVTFRCDPISEHNRLYWYRQTLGQGPEFLTYFQNEAQLEKSRLLSDRFSAERPKGSFSTLEIQRTEQGDSAMYLCASSLRGDQPQHFGDGTRLSIL.